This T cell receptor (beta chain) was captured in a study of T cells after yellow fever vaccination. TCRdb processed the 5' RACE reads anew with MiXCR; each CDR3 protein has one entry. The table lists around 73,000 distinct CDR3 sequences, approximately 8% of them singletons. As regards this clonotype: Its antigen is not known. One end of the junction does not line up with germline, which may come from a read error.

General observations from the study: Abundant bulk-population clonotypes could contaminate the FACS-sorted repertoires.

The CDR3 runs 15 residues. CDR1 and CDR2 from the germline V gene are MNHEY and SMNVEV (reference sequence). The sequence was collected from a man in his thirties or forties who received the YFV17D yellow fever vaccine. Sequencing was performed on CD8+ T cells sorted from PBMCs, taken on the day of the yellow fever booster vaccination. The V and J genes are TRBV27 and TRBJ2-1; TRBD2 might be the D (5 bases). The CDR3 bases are TGTGCCATCAGTTTGTTTAGCGTGATCAACAATGAGCAGTTCTTC. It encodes CAISLFSVINNEQFF.